Sequencing of this T cell receptor (beta chain) was carried out in a study of early T cells in non-severe SARS-CoV-2 infection. The wider study: Sequencing was performed on bulk RNA from unsorted whole blood, leaving chains unpaired.

The CDR3 extends over 15 amino acids. Germline V gives CDR1 MNHEY, CDR2 SVGEGT. Trimming took 6 bases from V and 1 from J; bases not matched to a gene: 6. Individual cDNA molecules were tagged with unique molecular identifiers, the study reported. TCRdb used MiXCR to reprocess the 5' RACE reads, holding one entry per CDR3 protein. The top ten clones hold 9.5% to 15% of a sample with about 76,000 distinct CDR3 sequences, 15% of them seen once. Findings and caveats of the study: Matches to VDJdb favored anti-spike CD8 responses and missed private and CD4 specificities.

This clonotype was recorded a few times. Its antigen is still unknown. The sequencing sample was made of whole blood. This clonotype originated in an adult who was a healthcare worker with PCR-confirmed SARS-CoV-2 infection or an uninfected control (not recorded which). V and J are TRBV6-2 or TRBV6-3 and TRBJ1-2; TRBD1 matches 9 bases. The CDR3 reads CASRPGQGNNYGYTF. DNA for the CDR3: TGTGCCAGCAGACCGGGACAGGGAAATAACTATGGCTACACCTTC.